What follows are 9 T cell receptor beta chains derived from one specimen sequenced in a study of metastatic and nonmetastatic thyroid tumors. With MiXCR, TCRdb called clones anew from the PCR reads. Of about 13,000 clones listed, about 33% are singletons. No treatment of any kind had been given to any patient before thyroid surgery. Specimen: tumor tissue. The source is a male donor with papillary thyroid cancer or a benign thyroid nodule (not recorded which). Some clones in this sample may be carry-over from other donors' samples.

The CDR3 sequence is CASSLWAGEGQETQYF. In nucleotides, the CDR3 is TGTGCCAGCAGCTTATGGGCGGGAGAGGGCCAAGAGACCCAGTACTTC. The V gene is TRBV7-9, the J gene TRBJ2-5; TRBD2 matches 7 bases. This CDR3 has 16 residues. Germline-derived CDR1 and CDR2 are SEHNR and FQNEAQ (reference sequence). With 2 bases clipped from V and 1 base from J, the junction kept 7 bases outside the gene matches.

This sequence joins TRBV20-1 and TRBJ2-7; D remains ambiguous. Trimming removed 3 bases at V and 4 bases at J, with 10 bases between. The V gene's germline CDR1 is DFQATT and CDR2 SNEGSKA (reference sequence). The CDR3 has 12 amino acids. CDR3 region: CSASWTIYEQYF. CDR3 coding DNA: TGCAGTGCTAGTTGGACGATTTACGAGCAGTACTTC.

CDR3 sequence reads: CSAHPTGWDEQYF. In nucleotides, the CDR3 is TGCAGTGCTCACCCGACAGGGTGGGACGAGCAGTACTTC. The V gene is TRBV20-1, the J gene TRBJ2-7; 7 bases match TRBD1. Germline values: CDR1 DFQATT, CDR2 SNEGSKA (reference sequence). The length of the CDR3 is 13 residues. V lost 5 bases to trimming and J lost 5 bases; unmatched junction nucleotides: 9.

This chain links TRBV30 with TRBJ2-3, with a tentative D call TRBD2 (6 bases). The CDR3 covers 15 residues. The germline V gene encodes CDR1 GTSNPN and CDR2 SVGIG (reference sequence). The germline V and J ends were trimmed by 4 bases and 2 bases, with 16 bases remaining between them. The CDR3 nucleotides read TGTGCCTGGACAACTAGCAGTTTTGTCACAGATACGCAGTATTTT. Translating gives CAWTTSSFVTDTQYF.

By proportion, this clone is medium-sized. V usage is TRBV20-1 and J usage is TRBJ2-5, with 8 bases lining up with TRBD1. This CDR3 has 15 residues. Germline V gives CDR1 DFQATT, CDR2 SNEGSKA (reference sequence). With 2 bases clipped from V and 4 bases from J, the junction kept 9 bases outside the gene matches. CDR3 residues: CSARPTGGSRETQYF. DNA of the CDR3: TGCAGTGCTAGACCCACAGGGGGGTCACGAGAGACCCAGTACTTC.

This rearrangement joins TRBV9 to TRBJ1-1, with D uncertain. V was clipped by 0 bases and J by 4 bases, with 10 bases between them. CDR1 is SGDLS and CDR2 is YYNGEE in the germline V gene. The CDR3 has 14 residues. DNA for the CDR3: TGTGCCAGCAGCGTAGCGGGCGGGAGCACTGAAGCTTTCTTT. It translates to CASSVAGGSTEAFF.

This clone was picked up a small number of times. V and J are TRBV20-1 and TRBJ2-7; perhaps TRBD2 as D (5 bases). The germline gives CDR1 DFQATT, CDR2 SNEGSKA (reference sequence). The length of the CDR3 is 14 residues. Trimming cost V 3 bases and J 5 bases, with 17 bases left between them. This CDR3 is CSARLAGRVHEQYF. In DNA form, the CDR3 reads TGCAGTGCTAGGCTTGCCGGGCGGGTCCACGAGCAGTACTTC.

This clone was observed a few times. The chain is built from TRBV6-1 and TRBJ1-2, with 9 bases aligning to TRBD1. Looked up from germline, CDR1 is MNHNS and CDR2 is SASEGT. The ends lost 4 bases at V and 0 bases at J; junction bases unmatched: 6. This CDR3 is built from 16 residues. CDR3: CASSGTGEPTNYGYTF. CDR3 DNA: TGTGCCAGCAGTGGGACAGGGGAGCCTACTAACTATGGCTACACCTTC.

V is TRBV20-1 and J is TRBJ1-4; the match to TRBD1 covers 9 bases. Trimming cost V 5 bases and J 5 bases; bases outside gene matches: 9. Germline CDR1 DFQATT, CDR2 SNEGSKA (reference sequence). This CDR3 contains 15 residues. The CDR3 loop is CSADLSGTGNEKLFF. In nucleotides, the CDR3 is TGCAGTGCTGACCTTTCCGGGACAGGGAATGAAAAACTGTTTTTT.